One and the same sample provided the 28 T cell receptor beta chains below, sequenced in a study of shared clonotypes between healthy human individuals (dated by TCRdb to 2020 to 2021). Libraries came from the immunoSEQ multiplex PCR assay. Sourced from immuneACCESS, this table was stored by TCRdb with only in-frame sequences that have V and J called. A share of the clones is absent; for the studies checked, an unresolved V gene accounts for under half, and the remainder has no known explanation. The sample profile shows some 2,000,000 clones; around 95% of them were found once. The leading ten clones occupy 0.1% to 0.15% of the sample. The material sequenced was naive CD4+ T cells sorted from blood. This specimen's cell subset or site label, interpreted: CD45RA+ positively selected. The receptors were gathered from a young man in good health.

V is TRBV6-1 and J is TRBJ1-5, with D tentatively TRBD1 (6 bases). The CDR3 contains 12 residues. V lost 8 bases to trimming and J lost 5 bases, with 10 bases between them. Per germline, CDR1 MNHNS and CDR2 SASEGT. Here the CDR3 reads CASGGRYQPQHF. The DNA for the CDR3 is TGTGCCAGCGGGGGCCGTTATCAGCCCCAGCATTTT.

CDR3 bases: TGTGCCAGCAGCTTAAGTTTGGGACTAGCGGGAGGTGAGACCCAGTACTTC. This gives the protein CASSLSLGLAGGETQYF. The rearrangement joins TRBV7-9 to TRBJ2-5; TRBD2 matches 15 bases. Germline V gene sequence: CDR1 SEHNR, CDR2 FQNEAQ (reference sequence). V lost 2 bases, J lost 5 bases, and 6 bases stayed unmatched. The CDR3 runs 17 residues.

This clone came up once. Additional DNA sequences in this sample encode the identical CDR3. V and J are TRBV30 and TRBJ2-5; 14 bases agree with TRBD2. With 3 bases clipped from V and 2 bases from J, the junction kept 2 bases outside the gene matches. This CDR3 contains 15 residues. In germline, CDR1 is GTSNPN, CDR2 SVGIG (reference sequence). CDR3 in DNA: TGTGCCTGGAGCAGACTAGCGGGGGGGCAAGAGACCCAGTACTTC. Its protein product is CAWSRLAGGQETQYF.

A word on this clone: This same CDR3 is encoded by further DNA sequences in the sample. The V call is TRBV27, the J call TRBJ2-5; 8 bases align to TRBD2. The ends lost 4 bases at V and 1 base at J; junction bases unmatched: 5. This CDR3 has 15 residues. Germline V CDR1 and CDR2: MNHEY, SMNVEV (reference sequence). In DNA form, the CDR3 reads TGTGCCAGCAGTTCTGCGGGACTAGGCCAAGAGACCCAGTACTTC. This gives the protein CASSSAGLGQETQYF.

This clone has only one observation. The chain joins TRBV7-2 to TRBJ2-7; D not resolved. The CDR3 extends over 12 amino acids. Trimming took 1 base from V and 7 from J, leaving 8 bases between them. The V gene's germline CDR1 is SGHTA and CDR2 FQGNSA. This CDR3 is CASSLGRLEQYF. Here the CDR3 DNA reads TGTGCCAGCAGCTTAGGGCGTCTTGAGCAGTACTTC. The full variable domain, rest sourced from reference TRBV7-2 and TRBJ2-7, is GAGVSQSPSNKVTEKGKDVELRCDPISGHTALYWYRQSLGQGLEFLIYFQGNSAPDKSGLPSDRFSAERTGGSVSTLTIQRTQQEDSAVYLCASSLGRLEQYFGPGTRLTVT.

The chain combines TRBV6-6 with TRBJ2-4, with 8 bases identical to TRBD1. Trimming removed 5 bases from V and 0 bases from J; junction bases left unmatched: 6. Germline CDR1 MNHNY, CDR2 SVGAGI (reference sequence). The CDR3 is 16 residues long. The CDR3 spells CASSPGQGVAKNIQYF. For the CDR3, the DNA is TGTGCCAGCAGTCCCGGACAGGGAGTAGCCAAAAACATTCAGTACTTC.

The chain employs TRBV28 and TRBJ2-3; 8 bases align to TRBD1. Germline values: CDR1 MDHEN, CDR2 SYDVKM. Trimming at V came to 4 bases and at J to 2 bases, leaving 8 bases not matched to a gene. CDR3 length equals 16 residues. The CDR3 nucleotides are TGTGCCAGCAGTTCCCCGACAGGGGCTTACACAGATACGCAGTATTTT. Encoded protein: CASSSPTGAYTDTQYF.

This clone was recorded only once. V usage is TRBV30 and J usage is TRBJ1-2; unclear D gene. Germline CDR1 and CDR2: GTSNPN and SVGIG (reference sequence). The length of the CDR3 is 13 residues. Between the trimmed V and J ends, which lost 8 bases and 1 base, there was a span of 14 bases. The CDR3 here is CARVRPGNYGYTF. DNA of the CDR3: TGTGCCCGAGTCCGGCCGGGTAACTATGGCTACACCTTC.

V and J are TRBV11-2 and TRBJ2-1; TRBD1 matches at 7 bases. Germline values: CDR1 SGHAT, CDR2 FQNNGV. The CDR3 contains 14 residues. Trimming removed 2 bases from V and 6 bases from J; junction bases left unmatched: 4. CDR3 protein: CASSLQGVGNEQFF. The CDR3 region has the DNA TGTGCCAGCAGCTTACAGGGGGTAGGCAATGAGCAGTTCTTC. Full variable domain (missing parts from reference TRBV11-2 and TRBJ2-1): EAGVAQSPRYKIIEKRQSVAFWCNPISGHATLYWYQQILGQGPKLLIQFQNNGVVDDSQLPKDRFSAERLKGVDSTLKIQPAKLEDSAVYLCASSLQGVGNEQFFGPGTRLTVL.

The V and J genes are TRBV4-1 and TRBJ2-3, with D perhaps matching TRBD2 (5 bases). Per germline, CDR1 MGHRA and CDR2 YSYEKL. With 1 base removed from V and 0 bases from J, the gap between germline ends came to 17 bases. CDR3 length: 18 residues. For the CDR3, the DNA is TGCGCCAGCAGCCAAGTGAGTCCTAGCCTTAATAGCACAGATACGCAGTATTTT. Its translation: CASSQVSPSLNSTDTQYF.

The chain uses TRBV15 and TRBJ2-3; 8 nucleotides align to TRBD1. Per germline, CDR1 LNHNV and CDR2 YYDKDF (reference sequence). J lost 4 bases, V lost 11 bases, and 8 bases had no gene match. This CDR3 region has 13 residues. The CDR3 DNA follows: TGTGCCGCCGGACAGGGTCGGGCAGATACGCAGTATTTT. Translated: CAAGQGRADTQYF.

V usage is TRBV28 and J usage is TRBJ1-5; D not certain. This CDR3 is built from 14 residues. The V and J ends lost 6 bases and 6 bases respectively, with 15 bases between them. From germline, CDR1 is MDHEN and CDR2 SYDVKM. The CDR3 loop reads CASRRPGAPQPQHF. CDR3 sequence (DNA): TGTGCCAGCAGAAGGCCAGGTGCTCCTCAGCCCCAGCATTTT.

V gene TRBV27 combines with J gene TRBJ2-1; the D is unclear. V dropped 3 bases and J dropped 4 bases, with 10 bases sitting between them. Per germline, CDR1 MNHEY and CDR2 SMNVEV (reference sequence). The CDR3 runs to 14 residues. The CDR3 DNA reads TGTGCCAGCAGTTTCAACTGGCAATACAATGAGCAGTTCTTC. Encoded protein: CASSFNWQYNEQFF.

This rearrangement joins TRBV4-1 to TRBJ1-4; D remains unclear. The CDR3 runs to 15 residues. Germline values: CDR1 MGHRA, CDR2 YSYEKL. The V and J ends lost 1 base and 4 bases respectively, with 10 bases between them. The CDR3 loop is CASSQVRVGNEKLFF. The DNA for the CDR3 is TGCGCCAGCAGCCAAGTGAGGGTTGGTAATGAAAAACTGTTTTTT.

The V gene is TRBV18, the J gene TRBJ2-7, with D tentatively TRBD1 (6 bases). The CDR3 covers 13 residues. Germline lookup yields CDR1 KGHSH and CDR2 LQKENI. With 3 bases removed from V and 6 bases from J, the gap between germline ends came to 12 bases. The CDR3 DNA sequence: TGTGCCAGCTCACCTCAGGACAGAACCGAGCAGTACTTC. This codes for CASSPQDRTEQYF.

The chain couples TRBV29-1 to TRBJ1-1, with 12 bases matching TRBD1. This CDR3 region has 14 residues. The ends lost 7 bases at V and 1 base at J; junction bases unmatched: 4. Germline CDR1 is SQVTM and CDR2 is ANQGSEA. CDR3 residues: CSAGQGAGNTEAFF. In DNA, the CDR3 is TGCAGCGCGGGACAGGGGGCAGGGAACACTGAAGCTTTCTTT.

The chain has TRBV18 and TRBJ1-4, with 8 bases identical to TRBD1. The CDR3 covers 16 residues. After removal of 3 bases from V and 0 bases from J, the junction contained 3 bases not matched to a gene. Germline CDR1 is KGHSH and CDR2 is LQKENI. The CDR3 protein is CASSPLQGATNEKLFF. The CDR3 region has the DNA TGTGCCAGCTCACCTCTACAGGGGGCAACTAATGAAAAACTGTTTTTT.

The genes are TRBV10-3 and TRBJ2-1, with 8 bases fitting TRBD2. The V segment lost 10 bases and the J segment 8 bases; nucleotides outside the gene matches: 13. Germline lookup yields CDR1 ENHRY and CDR2 SYGVKD. The CDR3 is 14 residues long. This CDR3 reads CATVTSDFPDEQFF. CDR3 coding DNA: TGTGCCACGGTGACTAGCGATTTCCCCGATGAGCAGTTCTTC.

V and J are TRBV10-2 and TRBJ2-5, with 11 nucleotides matching TRBD2. This CDR3 region has 13 residues. The J segment lost 2 bases and the V segment lost 8 bases, leaving 1 base of the junction unmatched. The germline V gene encodes CDR1 WSHSY and CDR2 SAAADI. CDR3 DNA: TGCGCCAGCGGGACTAGCGGACAAGAGACCCAGTACTTC. Translation gives CASGTSGQETQYF.

V and J are TRBV28 and TRBJ2-1, with no clear D. CDR1 is MDHEN, CDR2 SYDVKM, per germline. The CDR3 contains 10 residues. Trimming pared 7 bases from V and 9 bases from J, leaving 7 bases between. This CDR3 is CASTGSEQFF. The CDR3 DNA sequence: TGTGCCAGCACAGGAAGTGAGCAGTTCTTC. Supplemented by reference TRBV28 and TRBJ2-1, the full variable domain reads DVKVTQSSRYLVKRTGEKVFLECVQDMDHENMFWYRQDPGLGLRLIYFSYDVKMKEKGDIPEGYSVSREKKERFSLILESASTNQTSMYLCASTGSEQFFGPGTRLTVL.

The chain combines TRBV30 with TRBJ1-1; D is uncertain. The CDR3 extends over 14 amino acids. Germline V gives CDR1 GTSNPN, CDR2 SVGIG (reference sequence). Deletions cut 0 bases from V and 5 bases from J, with 13 bases between. The CDR3 DNA reads TGTGCCTGGAGTGTTATTCCCCTCAGGACTGAAGCTTTCTTT. Protein: CAWSVIPLRTEAFF.

The chain links TRBV4-1 to TRBJ2-2, with no clear D. Germline V gives CDR1 MGHRA, CDR2 YSYEKL. Trimming cost V 1 base and J 5 bases, with 8 bases left between them. This CDR3 is built from 14 residues. The CDR3 sequence is CASSQVGSTGELFF. The CDR3 bases are TGCGCCAGCAGCCAAGTAGGGTCAACCGGGGAGCTGTTTTTT.

On this clone itself: The sample has other DNA sequences that encode this CDR3 too. The chain employs TRBV4-1 and TRBJ2-5; TRBD1 aligns across 9 bases. J gave up 0 bases and V 1 base, and 0 bases lay outside the gene matches. Germline-derived CDR1 and CDR2 are MGHRA and YSYEKL. The CDR3 is made up of 15 amino acids. The CDR3: CASSQGDRDQETQYF. CDR3 bases: TGCGCCAGCAGCCAAGGGGACAGGGACCAAGAGACCCAGTACTTC.

This chain links TRBV5-4 with TRBJ2-1, with TRBD1 matching 9 bases. Germline CDR1 is SGHNT and CDR2 is YYREEE (reference sequence). J gave up 2 bases and V 6 bases, and 6 bases lay outside the gene matches. The CDR3 contains 15 residues. The CDR3 sequence: CASTPRDRAYNEQFF. For the CDR3, the DNA is TGTGCCAGCACTCCCCGGGACAGGGCCTACAATGAGCAGTTCTTC.

V gene TRBV11-2 combines with J gene TRBJ2-7; D is unresolved. V shed 2 bases and J shed 6 bases, with 5 bases lying between them. In germline, CDR1 is SGHAT, CDR2 FQNNGV. CDR3 length: 11 residues. The CDR3 DNA reads as TGTGCCAGCAGCTTAATGCTCGAGCAGTACTTC. As protein: CASSLMLEQYF.

The V call is TRBV6-1, the J call TRBJ2-1, with no clear D. V gave up 6 bases and J gave up 9 bases, with 15 bases separating them. The germline CDR1 and CDR2 sequences are MNHNS and SASEGT. The CDR3 is made up of 13 amino acids. CDR3 DNA: TGTGCCAGCAGCCTAGGGCGTAGTCTTGAGCAGTTCTTC. Amino acid sequence: CASSLGRSLEQFF.

Only a few counts were recorded for this clone. This chain links TRBV11-2 with TRBJ1-5, with D perhaps matching TRBD1 (6 bases). The germline V gene has CDR1 SGHAT and CDR2 FQNNGV. With 4 bases removed from V and 1 base from J, the gap between germline ends came to 11 bases. The CDR3 contains 15 residues. CDR3 region: CASSWNTGSNQPQHF. The CDR3 nucleotides are TGTGCCAGCAGCTGGAATACAGGGAGCAATCAGCCCCAGCATTTT.

The rearrangement joins TRBV28 to TRBJ1-2; D not resolved. The CDR3 runs 14 residues. Germline lookup yields CDR1 MDHEN and CDR2 SYDVKM. The germline V and J ends were trimmed by 7 bases and 4 bases, with 16 bases remaining between them. CDR3 nucleotides: TGTGCCAGCAATACCGCCTTGGGGATCTATGGCTACACCTTC. Protein product: CASNTALGIYGYTF.